Below, one T cell receptor (beta chain) is given with its context. Its antigen remains unidentified. Base qualities are not recorded, but no much larger clone differs from it by a single base. Separate amplification of TCR alpha and beta chain libraries was performed from the second PCR step onward. CMV status of each donor was established by measuring IFNgamma production from CD4+ T cells after fresh PBMCs were stimulated overnight with CMV viral lysate. Using Miltenyi beads, CD4 T cells were first positively selected, and CD8 T cells were then positively selected from the CD4-negative fraction. Cells were stained for CD3, CD4, CD8, CD45RA, CD27 and a live/dead dye and were sorted on a BD Aria II into four subsets based on CD45RA and CD27. Blood came from three healthy volunteers, each fractionated into CD4 and CD8 T cells and then into four differentiation subsets. Roughly 120 ml of peripheral blood was collected from each donor, and PBMC were isolated from the blood using Ficoll-Paque PLUS density-gradient centrifugation. After sorting, cells were lysed in RLT buffer, RNA was extracted using a Qiagen RNeasy kit, and the extracted RNA was stored at -80 degrees C.

The data originate from a study of naive and memory T cell subsets (dated by TCRdb to about 2017). Regarding the complete study: An open-source, UMI-based TCR alpha and beta sequencing pipeline was applied to sorted naive and memory peripheral blood T cell subsets. The functional CMV T cell responses agreed completely with IgG serology results. RNA was DNase-treated and reverse transcribed with TCR constant-region primers, mostly using SuperScript III. Study-wide findings and limitations: After error correction, only a single occurrence was seen for over 90% of naive TCR sequences, so much steeper abundance distributions were produced than in memory subsets. A clonotype was defined as a single alpha or beta chain sequence rather than as a paired alpha/beta receptor. The abundance of TCRs followed a power law with an exponent that differed between naive and memory subsets yet stayed consistent across the three individuals. In both CD4 and CD8 cells, going from naive through CM, EM and EMRA, the Gini index went up while Shannon and inverse Simpson diversity went down. Naive repertoires, especially CD8, contained a few larger clonotypes, possibly memory cells re-expressing CD45RA. The repertoire findings for the naive and memory subsets could not be validated against a ground truth because none was available. RNA-based TCR counts may be influenced by expression changes linked to T cell activation and differentiation.

Libraries were constructed by UMI-ligation and nested PCR. The beta constant-region primer was an equimolar mix of two oligonucleotides covering both TRBC1 and TRBC2. The ligated cDNA went through four rounds of PCR with nested alpha and beta constant-region primers together with the SP2 primer. A single-stranded oligonucleotide carrying the SP2 primer and a 12-nucleotide UMI was ligated to the 3' end of the cDNA by T4 RNA ligase 1. The ligation reaction was kept at 16 degrees C for roughly 19-25 hours. PCR2 was typically run as a SYBR Green qPCR and stopped at a predetermined threshold to prevent over-amplification. Agencourt AMPure XP magnetic beads were used for all purifications after the first. Library quantification was done by Qubit, followed by a TapeStation check on which the main peak was expected at around 650 bp. Pooled libraries were sequenced on an Illumina MiSeq with v2 2x251 paired-end kits, typically giving about 0.85-2 million reads per sample. Libraries were pooled at about 4.3 nM per sample, and roughly 5-8% PhiX was added to improve cluster recognition. The source study handled its data this way. FASTQ reads processed by Demultiplexor were assigned V and J genes by Decombinator through tag matching that tolerated a single base-pair mismatch. Collapsinator relied on UMIs to fix sequencing errors as well as frequency errors caused by PCR heterogeneity. CDR3Translator translated TCRs and extracted CDR3s from the conserved cysteine to the FGXG phenylalanine, flagging non-productive sequences. Gini, Shannon entropy and inverse Simpson indices were computed after subsampling the repertoires to the same number of UMI-defined TCRs. Within the linear range, a power law was fitted by maximum likelihood to the distributions of clonotype abundance. On one naive CD8 sample, the pipeline and MIGEC gave similar UMI counts, unique TCR numbers and clonal distributions. One analysis removed from the naive repertoire any naive TCRs that were also present in any memory subset from the same donor. The repertoires were searched for several thousand CMV-associated CDR3 sequences that had been compiled from VDJdb and a published dataset. The public reads were quality trimmed at Q25 with fastp and then assembled into clones with MiXCR by TCRdb, keeping productive beta chains. Merged by CDR3 protein, the rows form single entries marked with the most common genes and DNA. The V and J calls and clone size come from TCRdb's table, not from the authors' own analysis. In this sample the table shows about 160,000 distinct CDR3 sequences, roughly 23% of which occur a single time. The ten largest make up 0.1% to 0.11% of the sample.

According to the germline V gene, CDR1 reads SQVTM and CDR2 reads ANQGSEA. From its cysteine to its phenylalanine, the CDR3 spans 13 amino acids. Just CDR3 DNA is preserved here, 39 bases in frame from base 1. Trimming accounts for 8 bases at V and 0 bases at J, while the number of junction bases matched to no gene is 4. The chain is made from TRBV29-1 and TRBJ2-1, with 7 junctional bases fitting TRBD1. The sequenced material came from naive CD4+ T cells from blood. This specimen's cell subset or site label, per the study, means: naive T cells, CD45RA high CD27+. This TCR came from a human donor in good health. The DNA sequence is given as TGCAGCTCGGGACAGAGCTCCTACAATGAGCAGTTCTTC. This gives the protein CSSGQSSYNEQFF.